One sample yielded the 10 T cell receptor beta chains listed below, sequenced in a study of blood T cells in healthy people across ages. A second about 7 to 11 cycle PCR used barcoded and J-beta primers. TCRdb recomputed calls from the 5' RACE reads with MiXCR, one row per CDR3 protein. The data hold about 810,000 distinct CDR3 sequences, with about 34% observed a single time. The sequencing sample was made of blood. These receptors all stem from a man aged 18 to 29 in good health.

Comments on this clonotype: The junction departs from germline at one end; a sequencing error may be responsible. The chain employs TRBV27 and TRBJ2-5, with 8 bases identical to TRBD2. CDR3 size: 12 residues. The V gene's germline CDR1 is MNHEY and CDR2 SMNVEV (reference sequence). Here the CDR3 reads CANSLAGETQYF. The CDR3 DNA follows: TGTGCCAACAGTTTAGCGGGGGAGACCCAGTACTTC.

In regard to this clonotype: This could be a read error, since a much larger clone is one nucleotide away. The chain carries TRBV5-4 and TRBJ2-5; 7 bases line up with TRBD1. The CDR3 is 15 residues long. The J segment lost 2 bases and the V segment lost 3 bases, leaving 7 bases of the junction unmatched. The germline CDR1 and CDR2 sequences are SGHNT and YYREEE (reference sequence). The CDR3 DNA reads TGTGCCAGCAGCTGGGGACAGATCGAGCAAGAGACCCAGTACTTC. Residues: CASSWGQIEQETQYF.

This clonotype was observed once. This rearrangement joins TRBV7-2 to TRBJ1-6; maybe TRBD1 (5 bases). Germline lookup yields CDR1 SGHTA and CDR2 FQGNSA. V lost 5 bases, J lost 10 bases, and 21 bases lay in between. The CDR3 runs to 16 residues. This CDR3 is CASSAQRGRLKSPLHF. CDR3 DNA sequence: TGTGCCAGCAGCGCGCAGAGGGGCAGGCTGAAGTCACCCCTCCACTTT.

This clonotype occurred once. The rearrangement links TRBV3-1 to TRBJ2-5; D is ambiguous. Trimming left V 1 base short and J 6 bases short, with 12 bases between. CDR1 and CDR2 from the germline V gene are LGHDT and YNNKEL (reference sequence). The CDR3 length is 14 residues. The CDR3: CASSQGLPQKTQYF. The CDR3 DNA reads TGTGCCAGCAGCCAAGGCCTCCCTCAGAAGACCCAGTACTTC.

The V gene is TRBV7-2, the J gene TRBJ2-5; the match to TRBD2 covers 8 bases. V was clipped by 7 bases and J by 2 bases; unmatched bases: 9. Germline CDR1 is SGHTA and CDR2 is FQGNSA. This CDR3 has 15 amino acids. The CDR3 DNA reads TGTGCCAGCAACTTTGTGTTAGCGGGACAAGAGACCCAGTACTTC. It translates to CASNFVLAGQETQYF.

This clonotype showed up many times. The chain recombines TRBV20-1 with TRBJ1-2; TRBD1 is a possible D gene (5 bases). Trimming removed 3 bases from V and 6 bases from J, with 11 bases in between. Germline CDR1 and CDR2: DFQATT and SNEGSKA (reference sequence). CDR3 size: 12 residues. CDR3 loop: CSASPGLNGYTF. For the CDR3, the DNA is TGCAGTGCTAGTCCGGGACTAAATGGCTACACCTTC.

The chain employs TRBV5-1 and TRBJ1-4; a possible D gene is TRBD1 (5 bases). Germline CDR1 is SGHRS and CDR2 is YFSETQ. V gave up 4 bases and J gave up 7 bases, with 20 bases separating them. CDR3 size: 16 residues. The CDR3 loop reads CASSTSSGSGGEKLFF. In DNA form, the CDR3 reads TGCGCCAGCAGCACCAGTTCCGGTTCGGGGGGTGAAAAACTGTTTTTT. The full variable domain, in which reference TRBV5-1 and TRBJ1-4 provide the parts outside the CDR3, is KAGVTQTPRYLIKTRGQQVTLSCSPISGHRSVSWYQQTPGQGLQFLFEYFSETQRNKGNFPGRFSGRQFSNSRSEMNVSTLELGDSALYLCASSTSSGSGGEKLFFGSGTQLSVL.

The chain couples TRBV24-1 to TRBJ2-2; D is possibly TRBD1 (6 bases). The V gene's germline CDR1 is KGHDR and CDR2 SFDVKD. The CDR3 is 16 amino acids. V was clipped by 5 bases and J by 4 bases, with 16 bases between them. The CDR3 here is CATSAPEQGTTGELFF. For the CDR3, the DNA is TGTGCCACCAGTGCCCCGGAACAGGGTACCACCGGGGAGCTGTTTTTT.

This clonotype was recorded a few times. In DNA form, the CDR3 reads TGTGCCAGCAGACCCGAAGGCGAGCAGTACTTC. Translated: CASRPEGEQYF. The rearrangement uses TRBV6-1 and TRBJ2-4; D remains unclear. The closer fit of TRBJ2-7 to the DNA end suggests the J call may be wrong. This CDR3 is 11 amino acids long. Germline V gives CDR1 MNHNS, CDR2 SASEGT.

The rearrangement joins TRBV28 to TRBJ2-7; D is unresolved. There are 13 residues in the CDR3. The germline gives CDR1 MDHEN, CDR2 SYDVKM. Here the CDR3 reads CGLNANDYNEQYF. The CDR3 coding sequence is TGTGGGCTTAACGCTAATGATTACAATGAGCAGTACTTC.